One and the same sample provided the 5 T cell receptor beta chains below, sequenced in a study of cytomegalovirus exposure and HLA in healthy donors. It was with 60 Vbeta and 13 Jbeta primers that the PCR ran. Sequenced by immunoSEQ multiplex PCR; TCRdb stores in-frame clones only, minus some. The sample carries about 98,000 clones, approximately 70% recorded once. Source material: PBMCs. These receptors originate from a man aged 45-65 years in good health and CMV-seronegative.

This rearrangement joins TRBV7-9 to TRBJ2-3; D possibly corresponds to TRBD1 (6 bases). From germline, CDR1 is SEHNR and CDR2 FQNEAQ (reference sequence). This CDR3 is built from 14 residues. The V and J ends lost 5 bases and 2 bases respectively, with 11 bases between them. CDR3 DNA: TGTGCCAGCAGCGCAGGACAGATCACAGATACGCAGTATTTT. This gives the protein CASSAGQITDTQYF. Full variable domain (rest looked up from reference TRBV7-9 and TRBJ2-3): DTGVSQNPRHKITKRGQNVTFRCDPISEHNRLYWYRQTLGQGPEFLTYFQNEAQLEKSRLLSDRFSAERPKGSFSTLEIQRTEQGDSAMYLCASSAGQITDTQYFGPGTRLTVL.

This clone occurred a few times. The chain links TRBV30 to TRBJ2-5; maybe TRBD1 (5 bases). Per the germline V gene, CDR1 is GTSNPN and CDR2 is SVGIG (reference sequence). The CDR3 totals 14 residues. Trimming pared 0 bases from V and 3 bases from J, leaving 11 bases between. As DNA, the CDR3 is TGTGCCTGGAGTGTACTCACAGGCAAAGAGACCCAGTACTTC. This sequence encodes CAWSVLTGKETQYF.

This clone was observed once. DNA of the CDR3: TGTGCCAGCACTAATTTGGGCACCTCCTACGAGCAGTACTTC. Residues: CASTNLGTSYEQYF. The rearrangement links TRBV28 to TRBJ2-7; no clear D gene. The V end lost 7 bases, the J end lost 0 bases, and 13 bases lay between the germline ends. The CDR3 is 14 residues long. The germline CDR1 and CDR2 sequences are MDHEN and SYDVKM.

V usage is TRBV28 and J usage is TRBJ1-2, with 8 bases lining up with TRBD1. Unmatched junction bases numbered 8, after V lost 6 bases and J lost 8 bases. The CDR3 sequence is 13 residues long. The germline gives CDR1 MDHEN, CDR2 SYDVKM. CDR3: CASRLGQGGGYTF. The CDR3, as DNA: TGTGCCAGCAGGCTCGGACAGGGTGGGGGCTACACCTTC.

CDR3: CASSPSRDYYTEAFF. DNA of the CDR3: TGTGCCAGCTCACCGTCTCGGGACTATTACACTGAAGCTTTCTTT. The rearrangement uses TRBV18 and TRBJ1-1; D may be TRBD1 (5 bases). The CDR3 length is 15 residues. Trimming took 3 bases from V and 3 from J, leaving 14 bases between them. Germline loops: CDR1 KGHSH, CDR2 LQKENI. Based on the CDR3 plus reference TRBV18 and TRBJ1-1, the full variable domain is NAGVMQNPRHLVRRRGQEARLRCSPMKGHSHVYWYRQLPEEGLKFMVYLQKENIIDESGMPKERFSAEFPKEGPSILRIQQVVRGDSAAYFCASSPSRDYYTEAFFGQGTRLTVV.